What follows are 22 T cell receptor beta chains derived from one specimen sequenced in a study of CD8+CD57+ T cells in acquired aplastic anemia. TCR beta VDJ and CDR3 profiling used genomic DNA as template. In TCRdb, the reads were re-called with MiXCR into one record per CDR3 protein. The table has around 190,000 distinct CDR3 sequences, over 60% seen once. The sequenced sample was sorted CD4+, CD8+, or CD8+CD57+ T cells (not recorded which) from PBMCs. Receptor source: a human donor in good health.

This clonotype was seen ten or more times. The genes are TRBV16 and TRBJ2-2; no clear D gene. CDR1 and CDR2 from the germline V gene are KGHSY and FQNENV. The CDR3 runs to 14 residues. Trimming pared 0 bases from V and 6 bases from J, leaving 8 bases between. CDR3 nucleotide sequence: TGTGCCAGCAGCCAATCGATGGCCCCCGGGGAGCTGTTTTTT. Its protein is CASSQSMAPGELFF.

This clonotype was seen many times. This sequence joins TRBV5-1 and TRBJ2-2; 7 nucleotides agree with TRBD1. The CDR3 covers 15 residues. Germline V gene lookup returns CDR1 SGHRS and CDR2 YFSETQ. The trim removed 3 bases at V and 4 bases at J, leaving 6 bases unmatched. CDR3: CASSSQGYGTGELFF. CDR3 in DNA: TGCGCCAGCAGCTCACAGGGGTATGGCACCGGGGAGCTGTTTTTT.

This clonotype was seen a handful of times. V and J are TRBV11-3 and TRBJ2-5, with a possible D match to TRBD1 (6 bases). This CDR3 has 14 residues. Trimming left V 5 bases short and J 2 bases short, with 12 bases between. CDR1 and CDR2 from the germline V gene are SGHNT and YENEEA. DNA of the CDR3: TGTGCCAGCAGCCGGGACATAAAGCAAGAGACCCAGTACTTC. Amino acids: CASSRDIKQETQYF.

V gene TRBV7-9 combines with J gene TRBJ1-5; possible D gene TRBD1, 5 bases. Trimming shortened V by 6 bases and J by 4 bases, and 10 bases separated the two germline ends. The CDR3 has 13 amino acids. Germline CDR1 reads SEHNR; CDR2 reads FQNEAQ (reference sequence). CDR3 coding DNA: TGTGCCAGCAGTAAACAGGAGAATCAGCCCCAGCATTTT. Translation: CASSKQENQPQHF.

The V call is TRBV4-2, the J call TRBJ1-2; TRBD1 is a possible D gene (5 bases). The germline V gene has CDR1 LGHNA and CDR2 YNFKEQ. The CDR3 length is 14 residues. Trimming took 1 base from V and 3 from J, leaving 9 bases between them. The CDR3 sequence: CASSQGRGDYGYTF. In DNA form, the CDR3 reads TGTGCCAGCAGCCAAGGACGAGGGGACTATGGCTACACCTTC.

This clonotype was observed many times. The chain employs TRBV2 and TRBJ1-4; no reliable D call. Germline values: CDR1 SNHLY, CDR2 FYNNEI. The CDR3 is made up of 15 amino acids. The V end was cut by 2 bases, the J end by 8 bases, with 15 bases between. Written as DNA, the CDR3 is TGTGCCAGCAGTGAATGGCCCGCGGCGGACGAAAAACTGTTTTTT. It is translated as CASSEWPAADEKLFF.

This clonotype was picked up many times. The chain carries TRBV6-4 and TRBJ2-2; D may be TRBD2 (5 bases). The germline V and J ends were trimmed by 7 bases and 5 bases, with 14 bases remaining between them. The CDR3 contains 14 residues. The germline CDR1 and CDR2 sequences are MRHNA and SNTAGT. Here the CDR3 DNA reads TGTGCCAGCACCCAAAACCCGGGGACCGGGGAGCTGTTTTTT. Translation gives CASTQNPGTGELFF.

This chain connects TRBV7-6 to TRBJ1-6, with 10 nucleotides matching TRBD1. The CDR3 consists of 16 residues. V gave up 4 bases and J gave up 2 bases; unmatched junction bases: 2. Germline V gene sequence: CDR1 SGHVS, CDR2 FNYEAQ. The CDR3 sequence: CASSSTGGAYNSPLHF. DNA for the CDR3: TGTGCCAGCAGCTCGACAGGGGGCGCCTATAATTCACCCCTCCACTTT.

The chain links TRBV20-1 to TRBJ1-5; D is perhaps TRBD1 (6 bases). Trimming shortened V by 5 bases and J by 4 bases, and 21 bases separated the two germline ends. From germline, CDR1 is DFQATT and CDR2 SNEGSKA (reference sequence). This CDR3 is 16 amino acids long. CDR3 DNA sequence: TGCAGTGCTTCCCCGATGGTGAAAGGGGGGAATCAGCCCCAGCATTTT. Amino acid sequence: CSASPMVKGGNQPQHF.

There are a few counts of this clonotype. This chain uses TRBV7-8 with TRBJ2-2; no clear D. Between the trimmed V and J ends, which lost 2 bases and 0 bases, there was a span of 4 bases. The V gene's germline CDR1 is SGHVS and CDR2 FQNEAQ. This CDR3 is 14 amino acids long. The CDR3 DNA reads as TGTGCCAGCAGCTTAATTTCGAACACCGGGGAGCTGTTTTTT. It yields the protein CASSLISNTGELFF.

The chain couples TRBV12-3 or TRBV12-4 to TRBJ1-2; D uncertain. The CDR3 consists of 12 residues. The V end lost 5 bases, the J end lost 8 bases, and 12 bases lay between the germline ends. CDR3 residues: CASSLSGRGYTF. The CDR3 nucleotides read TGTGCCAGCAGTCTTTCGGGCCGGGGCTACACCTTC.

The chain has TRBV5-1 and TRBJ1-5, with D perhaps matching TRBD1 (5 bases). Trimming cost V 0 bases and J 9 bases, with 10 bases left between them. Germline loops: CDR1 SGHRS, CDR2 YFSETQ. The CDR3 is made up of 13 amino acids. For the CDR3, the DNA is TGCGCCAGCAGCTTGGCCAGAACAGGGCCCCAGCATTTT. This translates into CASSLARTGPQHF.

The chain carries TRBV10-3 and TRBJ1-6; D is unclear. The V and J ends lost 2 bases and 6 bases respectively, with 11 bases between them. The germline CDR1 and CDR2 sequences are ENHRY and SYGVKD. This CDR3 has 15 amino acids. The CDR3 spells CAISENPTGNSPLHF. CDR3 DNA sequence: TGTGCCATCAGTGAGAATCCCACGGGTAATTCACCCCTCCACTTT.

Of note for this clonotype: At one of its ends the junction is not consistent with the germline gene, which may arise from a read error. The chain carries TRBV5-5 and TRBJ2-1, with D hard to call. Germline V gives CDR1 SGHKS, CDR2 YYEKEE (reference sequence). The length of the CDR3 is 17 residues. The CDR3 loop reads CASSLGLSHPSYNEQIF. Written as DNA, the CDR3 is TGTGCCAGCAGCTTGGGTTTGAGCCACCCCTCCTACAATGAGCAGATCTTC.

The V gene is TRBV12-3 or TRBV12-4, the J gene TRBJ1-6; 8 positions agree with TRBD1. With V trimmed by 6 bases and J by 7 bases, 5 bases remained unmatched. The CDR3 is 14 residues long. CDR3 in DNA: TGTGCCAGCAGGGCCACAGGGGGAAATTCACCCCTCCACTTT. Translation gives CASRATGGNSPLHF.

In the case of this clonotype: A much larger clone differs by one base, so this may be a read error. The chain combines TRBV7-9 with TRBJ2-5; TRBD1 agrees at 11 bases. CDR1 SEHNR and CDR2 FQNEAQ come from the germline V gene (reference sequence). V trimming: 6 bases; J trimming: 1 base; junction bases outside the gene matches: 4. There are 15 residues in the CDR3. CDR3 residues: CASRDGTGGQETQYF. CDR3 DNA: TGTGCCAGCAGAGACGGGACAGGGGGCCAAGAGACCCAGTACTTC.

The J gene is TRBJ1-6, the V gene TRBV7-8, with D possibly being TRBD1 (6 bases). This CDR3 spans 15 amino acids. The V end was cut by 4 bases, the J end by 10 bases, with 17 bases between. CDR1 SGHVS and CDR2 FQNEAQ come from the germline V gene. The CDR3 region has the DNA TGTGCCAGCAGCTCAGGGGCATCGTCGGGATCACCCCTCCACTTT. Translating gives CASSSGASSGSPLHF.

V and J are TRBV4-1 and TRBJ2-1; possibly TRBD1 for D (7 bases). The germline gives CDR1 MGHRA, CDR2 YSYEKL. The V gene lost 3 bases and the J gene lost 14 bases, with 11 bases spanning the gap. The CDR3 covers 11 residues. The CDR3 is CASSQEGAEFF. DNA for the CDR3: TGCGCCAGCAGCCAGGAGGGGGCCGAGTTCTTC.

This chain connects TRBV4-1 to TRBJ1-6; 8 bases agree with TRBD1. The germline gives CDR1 MGHRA, CDR2 YSYEKL. Trimming removed 3 bases from V and 10 bases from J; junction bases left unmatched: 8. CDR3 length equals 15 residues. The CDR3 loop reads CASSHEDRDDSPLHF. CDR3 coding DNA: TGCGCCAGCAGCCACGAGGACAGGGACGACTCACCCCTCCACTTT.

This chain connects TRBV7-9 to TRBJ2-7; weak D call: TRBD1 (6 bases). Germline V gene sequence: CDR1 SEHNR, CDR2 FQNEAQ (reference sequence). The CDR3 is 14 amino acids. V was shortened by 2 bases and J by 5 bases, with 13 bases between the two germline ends. CDR3 nucleotide sequence: TGTGCCAGCAGCTTAATCGTGGCAGGGGACGAGCAGTACTTC. Protein: CASSLIVAGDEQYF.

The genes are TRBV20-1 and TRBJ2-7; TRBD2 aligns across 7 bases. Germline trimming cut 6 bases from V and 3 bases from J; bases unmatched to any gene: 8. This CDR3 comprises 13 residues. Germline lookup yields CDR1 DFQATT and CDR2 SNEGSKA (reference sequence). CDR3 protein: CSAITSADYEQYF. The CDR3 DNA is TGCAGTGCCATAACTAGCGCTGACTACGAGCAGTACTTC.

This clonotype appeared many times. The gene calls are TRBV27 and TRBJ2-5; D perhaps matches TRBD2 (6 bases). Germline V gene sequence: CDR1 MNHEY, CDR2 SMNVEV (reference sequence). V gave up 5 bases and J gave up 5 bases, with 15 bases separating them. CDR3 size: 14 residues. This chain's CDR3 is CASSLGGMLETQYF. As DNA, the CDR3 is TGTGCCAGCAGTCTTGGAGGGATGTTGGAGACCCAGTACTTC.